The sequence of this T cell receptor beta chain was determined in a study of T-cell memory formation after mild COVID-19 (TCRdb year 2021). In the study overall: Most TCR sequence clusters were specific to one of the two donors. In a couple of donors, T-cell clones that expanded and contracted after mild COVID-19 were tracked by sequencing TCRalpha and TCRbeta repertoires over time. Two young, previously healthy adult volunteers, one female and one male, were included in the cohort. Points the paper makes about the study in general: Contracting CD4+ clones were located mainly in the CM and EM memory subsets, whereas CD8+ clones were found to be enriched in EMRA. From day 15 to 85, contracting clones showed balanced CD4/CD8 phenotypes, whereas a second wave of clones that expanded from day 15 to 37 leaned towards CD4+. Some responding clones were detected in pre-infection memory, which suggested that pre-existing cross-reactive memory T cells had joined the SARS-CoV-2 response. The second-wave clones that peaked on day 37 were not confirmed to be SARS-CoV-2 specific. The study included only a couple of mild cases, and larger cohorts that include severe cases with pre-infection samples were judged to be necessary.

Ficoll-Paque density gradient centrifugation was the method used to isolate PBMCs. CDR1 DFQATT and CDR2 SNEGSKA are derived from the germline V gene (reference sequence). The CDR3 covers 13 residues, taking in both the cysteine and the phenylalanine. The only DNA kept is the CDR3, 39 bases in frame from the first base. Trimming removed 6 bases from V and 8 bases from J; the gene matches leave 8 bases unexplained. Reads for this sample came from an Illumina NovaSeq 6000. TCRalpha and TCRbeta cDNA libraries were constructed by 5'RACE with constant-segment primers, with sample barcodes and unique molecular identifiers being introduced. Trizol reagent was used to extract RNA from every sample. Library amplification was performed in two PCR steps, and a second sample barcode and Illumina TruSeq adapters were introduced in the second step. The libraries were sequenced on an Illumina NovaSeq using 2 x 150 bp paired-end reads. On the authors' methods: Demultiplexing of reads and collapsing into UMI-guided consensus sequences were performed with migec v1.2.7. With mixcr v2.1.11, UMI consensuses were aligned to TRA and TRB V and J templates and assembled into clonotypes. Clonotypes were classified as expanded or contracted when called significant by both edgeR and NoisET, with noise models trained on biological replicates. For edgeR calls, the cutoffs were a false discovery rate-adjusted p below 0.01 and a log2 fold-change threshold of 1. PCA with hierarchical clustering of max-normalized trajectories of the 1000 most abundant clonotypes was used as exploratory dynamics analysis. Separately sequenced CD4+ and CD8+ repertoires were used to assign a CD4 or CD8 phenotype to each responding clone. The public reads were run again by TCRdb, first through fastp at Q25 and then through MiXCR, and only productive beta chains were kept. Every distinct CDR3 protein forms one entry, paired with its most common genes and DNA. TCRdb's processing, not the study's, gives the V and J calls here. The sample table holds hundreds of thousands of distinct CDR3 sequences, of which roughly 17% were seen once. Roughly 8% of the sample is held by the ten biggest clonotypes.

In the case of this clonotype: Its antigen is unknown. No base qualities exist here, and no much larger clone lies one base off it.

Recombination linked TRBV20-1 to TRBJ1-2; the central 11 bases match TRBD1. What was sequenced was PBMCs or a T cell subset sorted from them (not recorded which). The clonotype was recovered from an adult woman who had mild COVID-19 (a few samples of this study predate the infection). The sample titles of this study are shuffled in the database, so cell type and time point are left out; the donor was told from shared clones. The CDR3 sequence is CSAPGQGVKGYTF. The nucleotides are TGCAGTGCGCCGGGACAGGGGGTAAAGGGCTACACCTTC.